The 26 T cell receptor beta chains in this list originate from one sample, sequenced in a study of OX40 agonist ivuxolimab in advanced cancers. The repertoire was sequenced with immunoSEQ multiplex PCR; TCRdb's copy has only in-frame clones and lacks some. The table has roughly 40,000 clones, 70% to 90% seen once. Specimen: CD4+ or CD8+ T cells sorted from blood, collected in a trial of the OX40 agonist ivuxolimab. The receptors derive from an adult with an advanced solid tumor such as melanoma, head and neck, liver or kidney cancer.

With respect to this clone: This sample includes further DNA sequences coding for the same CDR3. The genes are TRBV27 and TRBJ1-1; 8 nucleotides line up with TRBD1. CDR3 length equals 14 residues. The V gene's germline CDR1 is MNHEY and CDR2 SMNVEV (reference sequence). With V trimmed by 5 bases and J by 2 bases, 4 bases remained unmatched. Here the CDR3 DNA reads TGTGCCAGCAGTCTTGGACAGGGAAACACTGAAGCTTTCTTT. Its protein is CASSLGQGNTEAFF.

The V and J genes are TRBV5-4 and TRBJ2-2, with a possible D match to TRBD2 (5 bases). Germline V gives CDR1 SGHNT, CDR2 YYREEE (reference sequence). The V end lost 4 bases, the J end lost 8 bases, and 15 bases lay between the germline ends. The CDR3 spans 14 residues. The CDR3 spells CASSRGGELGELFF. The CDR3 region has the DNA TGTGCCAGCAGCAGAGGTGGGGAGTTGGGGGAGCTGTTTTTT.

The chain recombines TRBV5-4 with TRBJ1-5; D call uncertain. Germline V gene sequence: CDR1 SGHNT, CDR2 YYREEE (reference sequence). The V and J ends lost 0 bases and 3 bases respectively, with 13 bases between them. This CDR3 is 16 amino acids long. The CDR3 is CASSLARTYPNQPQHF. The CDR3 DNA is TGTGCCAGCAGCTTGGCGAGGACCTACCCCAATCAGCCCCAGCATTTT.

The gene calls are TRBV6-5 and TRBJ1-1; 11 bases line up with TRBD1. V shed 7 bases, J shed 6 bases, and the junction held 7 bases outside the gene matches. From germline, CDR1 is MNHEY and CDR2 SVGAGI. This CDR3 is 14 amino acids long. The DNA of the CDR3 is TGTGCCAGCACTGTTGGACAGGGGGCCGCTGAAGCTTTCTTT. Its translation is CASTVGQGAAEAFF.

This rearrangement joins TRBV29-1 to TRBJ2-1; D possibly corresponds to TRBD2 (5 bases). This CDR3 region has 14 residues. The V gene lost 4 bases and the J gene lost 0 bases, with 10 bases spanning the gap. From germline, CDR1 is SQVTM and CDR2 ANQGSEA. CDR3 in DNA: TGCAGCGTTGTATGGGAGTTCTCCTACAATGAGCAGTTCTTC. It specifies CSVVWEFSYNEQFF.

V is TRBV7-3 and J is TRBJ2-3, with TRBD2 matching over 7 bases. CDR1 SGHTA and CDR2 FQGTGA come from the germline V gene. Trimming removed 5 bases from V and 7 bases from J; junction bases left unmatched: 12. This CDR3 spans 15 amino acids. The CDR3 loop reads CASSLAEGEMNTQYF. As DNA, the CDR3 is TGTGCCAGCAGCCTAGCGGAAGGGGAGATGAATACGCAGTATTTT.

The V call is TRBV28, the J call TRBJ2-2; TRBD2 agrees at 10 bases. Germline loops: CDR1 MDHEN, CDR2 SYDVKM. The junction had 0 bases not matched to a gene; V was cut back by 5 bases and J by 3 bases. This CDR3 comprises 14 residues. The CDR3 loop is CASSTSGDTGELFF. The CDR3 region has the DNA TGTGCCAGCAGTACTAGCGGGGACACCGGGGAGCTGTTTTTT.

The count of this clone is one. The chain joins TRBV2 to TRBJ1-6, with a possible D match to TRBD1 (6 bases). Trimming stripped 0 bases from V and 5 bases from J, with 8 bases between. From germline, CDR1 is SNHLY and CDR2 FYNNEI. This CDR3 spans 15 amino acids. The CDR3 coding sequence is TGTGCCAGCAGTGAAGCGGGGGGGCATAATTCACCCCTCCACTTT. Protein product: CASSEAGGHNSPLHF.

Notes on this clone: Other DNA sequences within the sample encode an identical CDR3. The V call is TRBV28, the J call TRBJ1-1, with 7 bases aligning to TRBD1. The V segment lost 5 bases and the J segment 0 bases; nucleotides outside the gene matches: 3. The CDR3 sequence is 14 residues long. Per the germline V gene, CDR1 is MDHEN and CDR2 is SYDVKM. CDR3 protein: CASSPTGVNTEAFF. The CDR3 bases are TGTGCCAGCAGTCCTACAGGGGTGAACACTGAAGCTTTCTTT. Drawing the rest from reference TRBV28 and TRBJ1-1, the complete variable domain is DVKVTQSSRYLVKRTGEKVFLECVQDMDHENMFWYRQDPGLGLRLIYFSYDVKMKEKGDIPEGYSVSREKKERFSLILESASTNQTSMYLCASSPTGVNTEAFFGQGTRLTVV.

This clone was observed a single time. The chain combines TRBV25-1 with TRBJ1-1; 7 nucleotides line up with TRBD1. Trimming removed 0 bases from V and 2 bases from J; junction bases left unmatched: 12. From germline, CDR1 is MGHDK and CDR2 SYGVNS. This CDR3 contains 18 residues. CDR3 sequence: CASSEYLVRDSRNTEAFF. For the CDR3, the DNA is TGTGCCAGCAGTGAATATTTAGTAAGGGACAGTCGCAACACTGAAGCTTTCTTT.

The chain uses TRBV7-5 and TRBJ2-2. TRBV7-5 is reported as a pseudogene. This CDR3 spans 12 amino acids. This CDR3 reads CASSTPTGELFF. In DNA form, the CDR3 reads TGTGCCAGCAGCACCCCCACCGGGGAGCTGTTTTTT.

The rearrangement joins TRBV19 to TRBJ2-3; tentative D call: TRBD1 (5 bases). This CDR3 has 15 residues. V was clipped by 6 bases and J by 3 bases, with 16 bases between them. Germline V CDR1 and CDR2: LNHDA, SQIVND (reference sequence). CDR3 amino acids: CASRVQGWSTDTQYF. The DNA of the CDR3 is TGTGCCAGTAGGGTCCAGGGTTGGTCTACAGATACGCAGTATTTT.

The CDR3 reads CASSPSVSNQPQHF. CDR3 DNA: TGCGCCAGCAGCCCGAGTGTTAGCAATCAGCCCCAGCATTTT. J is TRBJ1-5 and V is TRBV4-1; D unclear. This CDR3 is 14 amino acids long. The V end was cut by 4 bases, the J end by 0 bases, with 7 bases between. Germline CDR1 reads MGHRA; CDR2 reads YSYEKL.

This sequence joins TRBV7-2 and TRBJ2-7; no reliable D call. CDR1 is SGHTA and CDR2 is FQGNSA in the germline V gene. The germline V and J ends were trimmed by 0 bases and 2 bases, with 5 bases remaining between them. CDR3 size: 13 residues. The CDR3 loop is CASSLAETYEQYV. CDR3 bases: TGTGCCAGCAGCTTAGCCGAGACCTACGAGCAGTACGTC.

CDR3 nucleotides: TGTGCCAGCAGTGTAGGCGTTTACGAGCAGTACGTC. Translating it yields CASSVGVYEQYV. J is TRBJ2-7 and V is TRBV2; no firm D call. Deletions cut 4 bases from V and 4 bases from J, with 8 bases between. Germline V gives CDR1 SNHLY, CDR2 FYNNEI. This CDR3 contains 12 residues.

The genes are TRBV25-1 and TRBJ1-2; D gene ambiguous. CDR1 is MGHDK, CDR2 SYGVNS, per germline. The CDR3 consists of 13 residues. V was clipped by 2 bases and J by 8 bases, with 12 bases between them. The DNA for the CDR3 is TGTGCCAGCAGTGAAGGAAGCAGCGGGGGCTACACCTTC. Translating gives CASSEGSSGGYTF.

Only one count was recorded for this clone. This chain links TRBV7-6 with TRBJ2-5; D uncertain. The V end was cut by 3 bases, the J end by 2 bases, with 13 bases between. The CDR3 consists of 15 residues. The germline V gene encodes CDR1 SGHVS and CDR2 FNYEAQ. CDR3 nucleotides: TGTGCCAGCAGCTTGCTCCATGCATCACAAGAGACCCAGTACTTC. Encoded protein: CASSLLHASQETQYF.

V gene TRBV7-9 combines with J gene TRBJ2-7, with D unclear. Trimming took 5 bases from V and 6 from J, leaving 5 bases between them. The CDR3 runs 10 residues. Looked up from germline, CDR1 is SEHNR and CDR2 is FQNEAQ (reference sequence). The CDR3 DNA follows: TGTGCCAGCAGCCAGATCGAGCAGTACTTC. It is translated as CASSQIEQYF. Filled out from reference TRBV7-9 and TRBJ2-7, the complete variable domain reads DTGVSQNPRHKITKRGQNVTFRCDPISEHNRLYWYRQTLGQGPEFLTYFQNEAQLEKSRLLSDRFSAERPKGSFSTLEIQRTEQGDSAMYLCASSQIEQYFGPGTRLTVT.

The rearrangement uses TRBV5-6 and TRBJ1-5; the D gene is possibly TRBD1 (5 bases). Per the germline V gene, CDR1 is SGHDT and CDR2 is YYEEEE. Trimming cost V 1 base and J 1 base, with 15 bases left between them. The CDR3 sequence is 17 residues long. CDR3 sequence reads: CASSLSQGRWSNQPQHF. CDR3 in DNA: TGTGCCAGCAGCTTGTCTCAGGGAAGGTGGAGCAATCAGCCCCAGCATTTT.

V gene TRBV4-1 combines with J gene TRBJ1-2; a possible D gene is TRBD1 (5 bases). V lost 0 bases and J 4 bases, leaving 9 bases between the germline ends. Germline loops: CDR1 MGHRA, CDR2 YSYEKL. The CDR3 spans 14 residues. CDR3 amino acids: CASSQEWGGYGYTF. Here the CDR3 DNA reads TGCGCCAGCAGCCAAGAATGGGGGGGCTATGGCTACACCTTC.

The chain couples TRBV11-2 to TRBJ2-3; a weak D match, TRBD2 (5 bases). Trimming took off 3 bases at V and 4 bases at J, with 20 bases between the two ends. Germline V gene lookup returns CDR1 SGHAT and CDR2 FQNNGV. The CDR3 contains 17 residues. This CDR3 is CASSLNEIPSFPDTQYF. In nucleotides, the CDR3 is TGTGCCAGCAGCTTGAACGAGATTCCTAGCTTCCCAGATACGCAGTATTTT.

V gene TRBV28 combines with J gene TRBJ1-5; D not resolved. Per the germline V gene, CDR1 is MDHEN and CDR2 is SYDVKM. This CDR3 comprises 12 residues. V shed 2 bases and J shed 6 bases, with 5 bases lying between them. The CDR3 nucleotides read TGTGCCAGCAGTTTAGGTGGTCAGCCCCAGCATTTT. Amino acids: CASSLGGQPQHF.

This chain links TRBV6-5 with TRBJ2-3, with TRBD1 identical over 7 bases. Germline trimming cut 5 bases from V and 2 bases from J; bases unmatched to any gene: 7. Germline CDR1 reads MNHEY; CDR2 reads SVGAGI. This CDR3 has 15 residues. CDR3 sequence (DNA): TGTGCCAGCAGTCCCCGGGACAGCTTCACAGATACGCAGTATTTT. Its protein is CASSPRDSFTDTQYF.

The chain links TRBV10-3 to TRBJ2-1, with 9 nucleotides matching TRBD1. V lost 8 bases and J lost 5; bases outside the gene matches: 4. CDR1 and CDR2 from the germline V gene are ENHRY and SYGVKD. The CDR3 length is 13 residues. The CDR3 loop is CAIGDRANNEQFF. CDR3 bases: TGTGCCATCGGGGACAGGGCTAACAATGAGCAGTTCTTC.

Here the CDR3 reads CASSQGPGTARNEQFF. CDR3 coding DNA: TGCGCCAGCAGCCAAGGACCCGGGACAGCGCGGAATGAGCAGTTCTTC. The chain couples TRBV4-1 to TRBJ2-1, with TRBD1 identical over 7 bases. Germline V gives CDR1 MGHRA, CDR2 YSYEKL. Trimming removed 1 base from V and 7 bases from J; junction bases left unmatched: 10. CDR3 length: 16 amino acids.

The chain is built from TRBV4-1 and TRBJ2-1; TRBD1 agrees at 8 bases. Germline CDR1 is MGHRA and CDR2 is YSYEKL. V trimming: 0 bases; J trimming: 10 bases; junction bases outside the gene matches: 11. The CDR3 has 16 residues. The CDR3 reads CASSQDGGQGYGEQFF. The CDR3 coding sequence is TGCGCCAGCAGCCAAGATGGAGGACAGGGCTATGGCGAGCAGTTCTTC.